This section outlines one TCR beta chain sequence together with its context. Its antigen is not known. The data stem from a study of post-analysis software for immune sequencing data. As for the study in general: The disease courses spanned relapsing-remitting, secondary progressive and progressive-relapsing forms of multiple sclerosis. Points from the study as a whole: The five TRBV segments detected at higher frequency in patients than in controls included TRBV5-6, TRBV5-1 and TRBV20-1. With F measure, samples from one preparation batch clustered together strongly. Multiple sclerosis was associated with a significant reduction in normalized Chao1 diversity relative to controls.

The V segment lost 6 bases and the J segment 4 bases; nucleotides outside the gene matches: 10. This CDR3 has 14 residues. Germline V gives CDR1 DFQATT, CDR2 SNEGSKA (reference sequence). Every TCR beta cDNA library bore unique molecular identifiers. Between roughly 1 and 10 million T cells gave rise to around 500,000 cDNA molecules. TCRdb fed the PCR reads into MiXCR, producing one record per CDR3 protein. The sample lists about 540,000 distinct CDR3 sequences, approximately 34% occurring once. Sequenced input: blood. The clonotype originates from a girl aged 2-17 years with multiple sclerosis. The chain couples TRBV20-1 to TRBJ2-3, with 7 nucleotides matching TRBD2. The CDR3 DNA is TGCAGTGCGAGGGACTACCTAAACCCAGATACGCAGTATTTT. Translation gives CSARDYLNPDTQYF.